Listed below are T cell receptor beta chains from one sample, sequenced in a study of blood T cell repertoires in COVID-19. The table came from immunoSEQ multiplex PCR; TCRdb's copy has only in-frame clones and leaves some out. In the table there are some 310,000 clones, 85% to 90% of which are singletons. Sequenced input: peripheral blood. The receptors here all came from a woman aged 30 to 39 with COVID-19, enrolled during active disease. Each CDR3 is given without its conserved first and last residue. Fields, in order: D gene, V gene, CDR3 protein. The D gene is left open where the match is weak.

>TRBD2|TRBV15
ATSRDSGRAYNEQF
>TRBD2|TRBV24-1
ATSDQVGASGSYNEQF
>.|TRBV10-3
AISDSFYEAF
>.|TRBV19
ASSGQSSQGNQPQH
>.|TRBV11-2
ASSLKEGSQGGRKN
>TRBD1|TRBV6-4
ASSEEWTGGQPQH
>TRBD1|TRBV30
AWSEQGDASPLH
>.|TRBV11-3
ASSLNPGQNYEQY
>.|TRBV28
ASSSTSDASGGYEQY
>TRBD1|TRBV2
ASSELTGAGSGELF